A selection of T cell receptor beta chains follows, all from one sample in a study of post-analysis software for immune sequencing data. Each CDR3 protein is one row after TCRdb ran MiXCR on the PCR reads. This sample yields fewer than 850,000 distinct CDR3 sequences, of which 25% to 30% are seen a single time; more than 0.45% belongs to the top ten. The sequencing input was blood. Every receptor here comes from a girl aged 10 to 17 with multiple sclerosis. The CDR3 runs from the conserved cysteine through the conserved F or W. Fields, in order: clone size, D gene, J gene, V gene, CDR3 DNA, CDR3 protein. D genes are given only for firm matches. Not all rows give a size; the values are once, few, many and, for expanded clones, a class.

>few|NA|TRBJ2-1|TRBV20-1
TGCAGTGCTAAGGTTAACGGCGAGACCCAGTTCTTC
CSAKVNGETQFF
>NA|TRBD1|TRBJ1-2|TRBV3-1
TGTGCCAGCAGCCCCCTAAGAGGGACAGGGAGCTACACCTTC
CASSPLRGTGSYTF
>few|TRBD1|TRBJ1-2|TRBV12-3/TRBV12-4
TGTGCCAGCAGTCCGCGGACAGGGGGTTGGGGTAGTAGCTACACCTTC
CASSPRTGGWGSSYTF
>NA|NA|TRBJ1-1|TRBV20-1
TGCAGTGCTAGAGATTCGTCTGAAGCTTTCTTT
CSARDSSEAFF
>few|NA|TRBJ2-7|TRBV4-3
TGCGCCAGCAGCCAAGATCTGGATTTGGCGAGCGAGCAGTACTTC
CASSQDLDLASEQYF
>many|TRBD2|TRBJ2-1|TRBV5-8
TGTGCCAGCAGTCCGCGTGGGGGGACTAGCGGTTACAATGAGCAGTTCTTC
CASSPRGGTSGYNEQFF
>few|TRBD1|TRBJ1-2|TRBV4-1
TGCGCCAGCAGCCTATTGGGACAGGCCCTTAGCTACACCTTC
CASSLLGQALSYTF
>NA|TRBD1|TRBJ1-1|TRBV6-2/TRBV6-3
TGTGCCAGCAGCGTGAAATCAGGGGGCACTGAAGCTTTCTTT
CASSVKSGGTEAFF
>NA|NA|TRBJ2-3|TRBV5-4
TGTGCCAGCATGGGGGAGGCCCCTGATACGCAGTATTTT
CASMGEAPDTQYF
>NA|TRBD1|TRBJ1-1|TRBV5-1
TGCGCCAGCAGCCTAAACAACCAACAGGGGATGAACACTGAAGCTTTCTTT
CASSLNNQQGMNTEAFF
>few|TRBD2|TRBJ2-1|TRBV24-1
TGTGCCACCAGTGATCCGGGACTAGCCAATGAGCAGTTCTTC
CATSDPGLANEQFF
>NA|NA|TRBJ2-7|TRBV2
TGTGCCACCAAGGGGTACGAGCAGTACTTC
CATKGYEQYF
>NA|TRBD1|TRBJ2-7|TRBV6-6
TGTGCCGGCAGAAGGACAGGGACCCCCGGTGAGCAGTACTTC
CAGRRTGTPGEQYF
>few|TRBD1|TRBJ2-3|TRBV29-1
TGCAGCGTTGGCCCGGGACAGGGGAACAAGCAGTATTTT
CSVGPGQGNKQYF
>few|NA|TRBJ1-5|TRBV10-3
TGTGCCATCAGTGAGTCGAGGGATGGTCAGCCCCAGCATTTT
CAISESRDGQPQHF
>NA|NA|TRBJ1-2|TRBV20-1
TGCAGTGCTAGAGAAGGGTCTCCCGATGGCTACACCTTC
CSAREGSPDGYTF
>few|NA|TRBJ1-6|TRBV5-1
TGCGCCAGCAGCAAAACCGGACCGCATAATTCACCCCTCCACTTT
CASSKTGPHNSPLHF
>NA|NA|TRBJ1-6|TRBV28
TGTGCCAGCAGTTTTATCAGACAGAATAATTCACCCCTCCACTTT
CASSFIRQNNSPLHF
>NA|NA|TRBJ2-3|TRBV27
TGTGCCAGCAGCCCCAGAAACAGGGGACTTGAGAGGGGAAGGGATACGCAGTATTTT
CASSPRNRGLERGRDTQYF
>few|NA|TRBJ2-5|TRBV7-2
TGTGCCAGCAGCACCCGGACAGCACAAGAGACCCAGTACTTC
CASSTRTAQETQYF
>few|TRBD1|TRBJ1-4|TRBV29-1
TGCAGCGTCCTGGACAGGGGGAGATGGGCAACTAATGAAAAACTGTTTTTT
CSVLDRGRWATNEKLFF
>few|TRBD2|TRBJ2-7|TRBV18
TGTGCCAGCTCAGCCCTAGCGGGAGTGGACGAGCAGTACTTC
CASSALAGVDEQYF
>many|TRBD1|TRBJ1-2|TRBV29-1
TGCAGCGTTGAAGATCTCACAGGGGGCGATGGCTACACCTTC
CSVEDLTGGDGYTF
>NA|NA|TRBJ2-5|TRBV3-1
TGTGCCAGCAGCCCTCTTCTCAGGCGGCAAGAGACCCAGTACTTC
CASSPLLRRQETQYF
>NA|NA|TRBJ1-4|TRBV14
TGTGCCAGCAGCGAGGGGGACCGGGGTGAAAAACTGTTTTTT
CASSEGDRGEKLFF
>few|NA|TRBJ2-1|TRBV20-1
TGCAGTGCAACGGTACTAGGGTGGGCCAATGAGCAGTTCTTC
CSATVLGWANEQFF
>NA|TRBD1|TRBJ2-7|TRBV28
TGTGCCAGCAGCACAGAACAGGGGATACTCTCCTACGAGCAGTACTTC
CASSTEQGILSYEQYF
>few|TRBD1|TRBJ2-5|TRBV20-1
TGCAGTGCTAGGGCCGGGACAGGGACAGAGACCCAGTACTTC
CSARAGTGTETQYF
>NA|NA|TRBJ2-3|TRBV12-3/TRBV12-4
TGTGCCAGCAGTTTAGCGCTGTGGCAGAGGATGAAGGGACATACGCAGTATTTT
CASSLALWQRMKGHTQYF
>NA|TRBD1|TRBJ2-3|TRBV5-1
TGCGCCAGCAGCTTGGCCTGGGGACAGGGTACTGGGGATACGCAGTATTTT
CASSLAWGQGTGDTQYF
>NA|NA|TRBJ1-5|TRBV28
TGTGCCAGCAGGGCCCCCAATCAGCCCCAGCATTTT
CASRAPNQPQHF
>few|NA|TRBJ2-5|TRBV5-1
TGCGCCAGCAGCTTTAACGAAGAGACCCAGTACTTC
CASSFNEETQYF
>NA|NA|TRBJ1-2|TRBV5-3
TGTGCCAGAAGTTGGACGGGAGGCTATGGCTACACCTTC
CARSWTGGYGYTF
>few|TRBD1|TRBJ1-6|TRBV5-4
TGTGCCAGCAGCCGCGGACAGGGGGGAGTCTCACCCCTCCACTTT
CASSRGQGGVSPLHF
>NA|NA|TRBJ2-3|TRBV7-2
TGTGCCAGCAGCTTAGTCGGGGGAGCACCAGATACGCAGTATTTT
CASSLVGGAPDTQYF
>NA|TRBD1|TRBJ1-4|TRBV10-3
TGTGCCTCTGGACGGGACAGGGAAAATGAAAAACTGTTTTTT
CASGRDRENEKLFF
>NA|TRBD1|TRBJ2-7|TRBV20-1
TGCAGTGCTGCCCCCCCGGGACAGAACTCCTACGAGCAGTACTTC
CSAAPPGQNSYEQYF
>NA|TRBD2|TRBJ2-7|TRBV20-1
TGCAGTGTAATTAGCGGGAGCTCCTACGAGCAGTACTTC
CSVISGSSYEQYF
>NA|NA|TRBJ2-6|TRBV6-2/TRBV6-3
TGTGCCAGCATTCCCCAGGCTCCGAGCTCTGGGGCCAACGTCCTGACTTTC
CASIPQAPSSGANVLTF
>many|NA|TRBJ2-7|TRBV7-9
TGTGCCAGCAGCTTCCCTCAATCGAACGAGCAGTACTTC
CASSFPQSNEQYF
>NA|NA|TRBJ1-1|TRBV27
TGTGCCAGCAGTTCCTCACCGGGGTCGCACAGGAACACTGAAGCTTTCTTT
CASSSSPGSHRNTEAFF
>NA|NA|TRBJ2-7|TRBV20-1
TGCAGTGCTATAAGCCGGGACATCTCCTACGAGCAGTACTTC
CSAISRDISYEQYF
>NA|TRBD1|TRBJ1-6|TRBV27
TGTGCCAGCAGTCCAGGACAGGGGGCCTATTCACCCCTCCACTTT
CASSPGQGAYSPLHF
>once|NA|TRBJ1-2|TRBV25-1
TGTGCCAGCAGTGAGGGACGTTTGGATGGCTACACCTTC
CASSEGRLDGYTF
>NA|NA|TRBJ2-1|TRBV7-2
TGTGCCAGCAGCCGCCAGCCCGGAGGGTACTACAATGAGCAGTTCTTC
CASSRQPGGYYNEQFF
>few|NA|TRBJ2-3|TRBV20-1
TGCAGTGCTAGAGATCCGTATCGTATGGGCACAGATACGCAGTATTTT
CSARDPYRMGTDTQYF
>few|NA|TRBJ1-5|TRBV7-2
TGTGCCAGCAGCACTATGACAGTTCAGCCCCAGCATTTT
CASSTMTVQPQHF
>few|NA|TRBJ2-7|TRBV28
TGTGCCAGCAGTACACCGGAGGGGCGAGAGCAGTACTTC
CASSTPEGREQYF
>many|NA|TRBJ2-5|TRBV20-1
TGCAGTGCGCGGAGTACATCCCCAGAGACCCAGTACTTC
CSARSTSPETQYF
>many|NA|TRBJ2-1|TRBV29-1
TGCACGTGCAACCACTACAATGAGCAGTTCTTC
CTCNHYNEQFF
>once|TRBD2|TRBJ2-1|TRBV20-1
TGCAGTGCAACCGGACTAGCGGGAGGGATTGAGCAGTTCTTC
CSATGLAGGIEQFF
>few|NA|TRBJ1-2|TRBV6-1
TGTGCCAGCAGTGAAGTCAACAGCAACTATGGCTACACCTTC
CASSEVNSNYGYTF
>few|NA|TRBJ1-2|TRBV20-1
TGCAGTGCTAGAGTGGCATACGGGGGCTACACCTTC
CSARVAYGGYTF
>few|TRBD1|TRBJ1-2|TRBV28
TGTGCCAGCAGGGGACAGGGCGGCTATGGCTACACCTTC
CASRGQGGYGYTF
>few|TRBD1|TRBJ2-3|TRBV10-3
TGTGCCATCAGTGAGTCGCCAGGGGGAGATACGCAGTATTTT
CAISESPGGDTQYF
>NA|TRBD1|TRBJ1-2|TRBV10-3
TGTGCCACTGGACAGGGCGTTGGAAGGCCGTATGGCTACACCTTC
CATGQGVGRPYGYTF
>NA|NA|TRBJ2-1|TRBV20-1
TGCAGTGCACCAGGGGATGCAACCTACAATGAGCAGTTCTTC
CSAPGDATYNEQFF
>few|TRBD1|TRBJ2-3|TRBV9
TGTGCCAGCAGCGTCGACAGGGTTGGCACAGATACGCAGTATTTT
CASSVDRVGTDTQYF
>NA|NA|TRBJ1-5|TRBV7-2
TGTGCCAGCAGCTTAGCCAATAGCAATCAGCCCCAGCATTTT
CASSLANSNQPQHF
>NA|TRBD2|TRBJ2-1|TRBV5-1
TGCGCCAGCAGCTCCGGACTAGGGCCCAATGAGCAGTTCTTC
CASSSGLGPNEQFF